This TCR beta chain was found in a study of cytomegalovirus exposure and HLA in healthy donors. The PCR had 60 Vbeta and 13 Jbeta primers. Profiled with immunoSEQ multiplex PCR; TCRdb holds only in-frame clones, not every one. The sample shows about 130,000 clones, 74% of them seen only once. In germline, CDR1 is SNHLY, CDR2 FYNNEI. This CDR3 comprises 15 residues. The V and J ends lost 6 bases and 3 bases, in that order; junction bases with no gene match: 10. The V gene is TRBV2, the J gene TRBJ1-1, with 7 bases aligning to TRBD1. The receptor comes from a woman aged 45-65 years in good health and CMV-seropositive. The source material was PBMCs. CDR3 sequence (DNA): TGTGCCAGCAGCCCAAATACAGGGGCCTACACTGAAGCTTTCTTT. Its protein is CASSPNTGAYTEAFF. The whole variable domain, remainder taken from reference TRBV2 and TRBJ1-1, is EPEVTQTPSHQVTQMGQEVILRCVPISNHLYFYWYRQILGQKVEFLVSFYNNEISEKSEIFDDQFSVERPDGSNFTLKIRSTKLEDSAMYFCASSPNTGAYTEAFFGQGTRLTVV.